The subject of this entry is one TCR beta chain. The sample comes from a study of blood T cell repertoires in COVID-19. Overall study: PBMCs, B-cell-depleted T cells, or T cells provided the cDNA or gDNA that made up the material.

Sequenced by immunoSEQ multiplex PCR; TCRdb stores in-frame clones only, minus some. The data hold a few hundred thousand clones, with around 80% observed a single time. Germline assignment: CDR1 MDHEN and CDR2 SYDVKM. V shed 5 bases and J 2 bases; nucleotides not matched to a gene: 6. The CDR3 runs 15 residues. This chain links TRBV28 with TRBJ1-2, with 9 bases that match TRBD1. The TCR was taken from a human donor in a cohort sampled during active COVID-19. Sequencing was carried out using peripheral blood. The CDR3 region has the DNA TGTGCCAGCAGTCCGGGACAGGGAGGGAACTATGGCTACACCTTC. Amino acids: CASSPGQGGNYGYTF.